This T cell receptor beta chain was captured in a study of T cell responses to AZD1222 COVID-19 vaccine. General study findings and limits: Just a handful of people given AZD1222 tested seropositive at baseline.

Clones were sequenced by immunoSEQ multiplex PCR, and TCRdb holds only the in-frame ones, with some missing. This table holds 100,000 or so clones, 92% found once. Germline V lookup: CDR1 DFQATT, CDR2 SNEGSKA (reference sequence). V was pared by 3 bases and J by 3 bases, with 15 bases between. The CDR3 totals 15 residues. With respect to this clone: Its target is unknown.

This TCR was recovered from an adult in good health. The chain uses TRBV20-1 and TRBJ1-5, with a tentative D call TRBD1 (6 bases). The material was peripheral blood, obtained on day 0 of AZD1222 vaccination. CDR3 in amino acids: CSASLGGFDNQPQHF. The DNA for the CDR3 is TGCAGTGCTAGTCTAGGGGGGTTCGACAATCAGCCCCAGCATTTT.